Following are 14 T cell receptor beta chains from one sample sequenced in a study of CD8+CD57+ T cells in acquired aplastic anemia. For CDR3 and TCR beta VDJ profiling, genomic DNA was the template used. TCRdb called the reads again in MiXCR, with one record for every CDR3 protein. This sample has a few hundred thousand distinct CDR3 sequences, with roughly 82% found just once. Only patients with CD8+CD57+ cell expansion on flow cytometry were chosen for sequencing. Material: sorted CD4+, CD8+, or CD8+CD57+ T cells (not recorded which) from PBMCs. The source is a human donor with aplastic anemia.

Worth noting for this clonotype: The CDR3 ends on some other residue instead of the conserved phenylalanine or tryptophan, so this is likely a read error. CDR3 sequence: CASSLDLTGYTV. DNA of the CDR3: TGTGCCAGCAGCTTAGATCTGACAGGGTACACCGTC. The J gene is TRBJ1-2, the V gene TRBV7-9, with 7 bases matching TRBD1. Germline-derived CDR1 and CDR2 are SEHNR and FQNEAQ (reference sequence). CDR3 length equals 12 residues. V dropped 1 base and J dropped 11; count of bases not matched to a gene: 4.

This clonotype was counted a single time. At one end, the junction sequence differs from germline, possibly due to a read error. The chain links TRBV7-6 to TRBJ1-1; D unresolved. This CDR3 has 15 amino acids. Per the germline V gene, CDR1 is SGHVS and CDR2 is FNYEAQ. CDR3 sequence (DNA): TGTGCCAGCACCCTAGGGAGGGTCGCCTCTGGTGAAAACGTCTTT. Encoded protein: CASTLGRVASGENVF.

The J gene is TRBJ1-1, the V gene TRBV2; no clear D. Germline loops: CDR1 SNHLY, CDR2 FYNNEI. This CDR3 is 12 amino acids long. V gave up 6 bases and J gave up 6 bases, with 11 bases separating them. Here the CDR3 reads CASRATSPEAFF. The CDR3 DNA reads as TGTGCCAGCAGGGCGACCAGCCCTGAAGCTTTCTTT.

The chain's CDR3 is CASSDAGIHEQYF. The CDR3 DNA follows: TGTGCCAGCAGCGATGCGGGGATCCATGAGCAGTATTTT. V is TRBV7-3 and J is TRBJ2-3; D might be TRBD2 (6 bases). Germline V gene data show CDR1 as SGHTA and CDR2 as FQGTGA. CDR3 length: 13 residues. V gave up 5 bases and J gave up 11 bases, with 17 bases separating them.

As to this clonotype: The conserved phenylalanine or tryptophan normally closing the CDR3 is absent here, so this likely arose from a read error. The limits of the CDR3 on the DNA are not certain, so only TCRdb's listed CDR3 is given. The chain is built from TRBV7-3 and TRBJ2-1; no DNA check was done on the table's D call, TRBD1. The CDR3 totals 13 residues, both ends included. CDR1 is SGHTA and CDR2 is FQGTGA in the germline V gene. CDR3 residues: CASSDGGIYGQTH.

The CDR3 here is CASSQEEQYEQYF. In nucleotides, the CDR3 is TGCGCCAGCAGCCAAGAGGAACAGTACGAGCAGTACTTC. The chain recombines TRBV4-3 with TRBJ2-7; the D is unclear. Trimming took 0 bases from V and 4 from J, leaving 7 bases between them. Germline V lookup: CDR1 LGHNA, CDR2 YSLEER. The CDR3 loop spans 13 amino acids.

This chain links TRBV9 with TRBJ1-6, with D uncertain. The germline V and J ends were trimmed by 7 bases and 13 bases, with 27 bases remaining between them. Germline V gives CDR1 SGDLS, CDR2 YYNGEE. This CDR3 spans 16 amino acids. In nucleotides, the CDR3 is TGTGCCAGCGGAGAAGCTGGGAACATTCAGTACTTCCCCCTCCACTTT. Its translation: CASGEAGNIQYFPLHF.

To note about this clonotype: Lacking the conserved final phenylalanine or tryptophan, this CDR3 likely reflects a read error. It is unclear where the CDR3 begins or ends on the DNA, so no DNA is shown, and the CDR3 is as TCRdb lists it. The chain joins TRBV2 to TRBJ1-2; TRBD1 was called by the table and not checked on the DNA. Germline V gene sequence: CDR1 SNHLY, CDR2 FYNNEI. The CDR3 has 16 amino acids, counting both end residues. The CDR3: CASSEGGQSSYNSPPH.

The J gene is TRBJ1-5, the V gene TRBV19; 11 nucleotides align to TRBD1. Germline CDR1 LNHDA, CDR2 SQIVND (reference sequence). The J segment lost 6 bases and the V segment lost 8 bases, leaving 6 bases of the junction unmatched. The CDR3 consists of 14 residues. The CDR3 protein is CASGGDRGVQPQHF. As DNA, the CDR3 is TGTGCCAGTGGAGGGGACAGGGGGGTTCAGCCCCAGCATTTT.

The chain is built from TRBV9 and TRBJ2-3; maybe TRBD2 (5 bases). CDR1 and CDR2 (germline): SGDLS, YYNGEE. The CDR3 contains 14 residues. The ends were cut back, 4 bases at V and 9 bases at J, with 18 bases in the middle. The CDR3 DNA reads as TGTGCCAGCAGCCCCAAGGGCGGGCCCGTAACGCAGTATTTT. This encodes CASSPKGGPVTQYF.

The chain has TRBV7-2 and TRBJ2-7; D perhaps matches TRBD1 (7 bases). The germline gives CDR1 SGHTA, CDR2 FQGNSA. The CDR3 totals 18 residues. The V end lost 3 bases, the J end lost 1 base, and 22 bases lay between the germline ends. CDR3 DNA: TGTGCCAGCAGCTTTCAGCCAGGCGGGACAGCCCAGTCCTACGAGCAGTACGTC. Its translation: CASSFQPGGTAQSYEQYV.

Regarding this clonotype: The final CDR3 position lacks the conserved phenylalanine or tryptophan, pointing to a likely read error. No DNA is shown, since the ends of the CDR3 on it are uncertain; the CDR3 is the one TCRdb lists. CDR3 loop: CASSEARSHEHFV. V is TRBV7-3 and J is TRBJ2-1; TRBD2 is taken as the D call from the table, unchecked against the DNA. In germline, CDR1 is SGHTA, CDR2 FQGTGA. The CDR3 length equals 13 residues, ends included.

The chain uses TRBV2 and TRBJ1-1, with a weak D call TRBD1 (6 bases). CDR3 length: 13 amino acids. The V and J ends lost 7 bases and 4 bases respectively, with 13 bases between them. Germline values: CDR1 SNHLY, CDR2 FYNNEI. CDR3 sequence: CASTGQGTTEAFF. The CDR3 DNA reads TGTGCCAGCACTGGTCAGGGGACCACTGAAGCTTTCTTT.

The genes are TRBV7-2 and TRBJ2-3, with TRBD1 identical over 12 bases. Germline lookup yields CDR1 SGHTA and CDR2 FQGNSA. J lost 7 bases, V lost 6 bases, and 5 bases had no gene match. CDR3 length: 14 residues. The CDR3: CASRYRDRGHTQYF. The CDR3 DNA reads as TGTGCCAGCAGGTACCGGGACAGGGGGCATACGCAGTATTTT.